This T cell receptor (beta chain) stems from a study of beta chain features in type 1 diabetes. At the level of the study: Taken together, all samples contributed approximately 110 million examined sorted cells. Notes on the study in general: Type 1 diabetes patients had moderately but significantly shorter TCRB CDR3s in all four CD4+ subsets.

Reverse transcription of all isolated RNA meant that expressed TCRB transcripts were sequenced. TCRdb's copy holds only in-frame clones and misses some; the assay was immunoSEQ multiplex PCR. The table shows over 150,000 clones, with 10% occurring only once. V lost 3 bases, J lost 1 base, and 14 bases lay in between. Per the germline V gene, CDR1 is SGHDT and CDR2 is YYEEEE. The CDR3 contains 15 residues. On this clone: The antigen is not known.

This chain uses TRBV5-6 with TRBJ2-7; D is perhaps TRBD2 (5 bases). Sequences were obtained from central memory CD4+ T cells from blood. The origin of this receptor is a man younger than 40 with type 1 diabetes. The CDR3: CASSSRGRVSYEQYF. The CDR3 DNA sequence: TGTGCCAGCAGCTCCCGGGGAAGAGTTTCCTACGAGCAGTACTTC.